The subject of this entry is one T cell receptor beta chain. Clones were read by immunoSEQ multiplex PCR, and TCRdb kept only the in-frame ones, dropping some. The sample carries 50,000 to 55,000 clones, around 90% recorded once. The data belong to a study of T cell changes during pregnancy in multiple sclerosis. The CDR3 sequence is 17 residues long. Trimming at V came to 4 bases and at J to 9 bases, leaving 16 bases not matched to a gene. Germline V gene lookup returns CDR1 SGHRS and CDR2 YFSETQ. The starting material was CD4+ T cells from peripheral blood mononuclear cells, obtained in the third trimester of pregnancy. The chain uses TRBV5-1 and TRBJ1-6, with TRBD1 identical over 7 bases. The TCR was taken from a female donor with multiple sclerosis, enrolled in a pregnancy study. The CDR3 DNA reads TGCGCCAGCAGCGGGCCGGAAGGGCCAGGGGGTGGTTCACCCCTCCACTTT. Its protein product is CASSGPEGPGGGSPLHF.